This TCR beta chain originates from a study of Graves' ophthalmopathy and Graves' hyperthyroidism. The study's findings and limits: The authors also found most expanded thyroid clonotypes above 0.001 frequency in blood. Built on 13 signatures, a model told ophthalmopathy apart from stable hyperthyroidism with roughly 88% sensitivity and 70% to 82% specificity. At 65% to 71% sensitivity and 72.22% specificity, the model predicted progression of the ophthalmopathy.

This clonotype was detected once. Its antigen is unknown. A much more abundant neighbour one base away suggests this may be a read error. Germline CDR1 MNHEY, CDR2 SVGAGI. Trimming stripped 6 bases from V and 2 bases from J, with 23 bases between. The CDR3 runs to 17 residues. RNA transcripts yielded amplified TCR beta CDR3 regions. RT-PCR was first run with HTBI primers, then multiplex PCR in a second round. TCRdb used MiXCR to reprocess the multiplex PCR reads, holding one entry per CDR3 protein. The sample holds some 520,000 distinct CDR3 sequences, approximately 15% seen once. The sequence was obtained from a woman aged 25-40 years with Graves' ophthalmopathy. The sample taken for sequencing was blood. V and J are TRBV6-5 and TRBJ2-7; D could derive from TRBD1 or TRBD2 (5 bases each). CDR3 residues: CASSLEPGKGPTYEQYF. The CDR3, as DNA: TGTGCCAGCAGCTTAGAACCGGGAAAGGGGCCCACCTACGAGCAGTACTTC.